Sequencing of this T cell receptor beta chain was carried out in a study of blood T cell repertoires in COVID-19. Sequenced by immunoSEQ multiplex PCR; TCRdb stores in-frame clones only, minus some. The sample has over 45,000 clones, roughly 80% seen once. This clone has just a few counts. In germline, CDR1 is LGHNA, CDR2 YNFKEQ. This CDR3 comprises 14 residues. Trimming took 3 bases from V and 4 from J, leaving 10 bases between them. This chain links TRBV4-2 with TRBJ2-1; D is possibly TRBD1 (6 bases). Material for sequencing was peripheral blood. This TCR was sampled from a human donor in a cohort sampled during active or convalescent COVID-19. CDR3 in amino acids: CASSQHDRYNEQFF. In nucleotides, the CDR3 is TGTGCCAGCAGCCAGCACGACAGGTACAATGAGCAGTTCTTC.